These 27 T cell receptor beta chains share one sample of origin, sequenced in a study of identical twins. One entry per CDR3 protein, called by TCRdb with MiXCR from the 5' RACE reads. The sample yields about 340,000 distinct CDR3 sequences, approximately 8.7% seen once. The sequenced material came from naive T cells sorted from blood. Receptors originate from a woman in her forties or fifties in good health.

This clonotype was seen ten or more times. V is TRBV6-1 and J is TRBJ1-5; D remains unclear. The CDR3 is 16 amino acids. Trimming took 7 bases from V and 5 from J, leaving 21 bases between them. Germline V lookup: CDR1 MNHNS, CDR2 SASEGT. The CDR3 DNA follows: TGTGCCAGCACCCCTGTGATCCGGGCATTGGATCAGCCCCAGCATTTT. Encoded protein: CASTPVIRALDQPQHF.

This chain connects TRBV5-5 to TRBJ2-5; D might be TRBD1 (7 bases). CDR3 length: 15 amino acids. The V and J ends lost 4 bases and 3 bases respectively, with 16 bases between them. Germline V gene lookup returns CDR1 SGHKS and CDR2 YYEKEE (reference sequence). CDR3 nucleotides: TGTGCCAGCAGCCTGGGGGGACAGACCGAAGAGACCCAGTACTTC. The encoded protein is CASSLGGQTEETQYF.

This clonotype has just a few counts. The chain has TRBV7-6 and TRBJ2-3, with D unclear. V was cut by 1 base and J by 4 bases, with 6 bases left in between. This CDR3 is 13 amino acids long. CDR1 and CDR2 (germline): SGHVS, FNYEAQ. The CDR3 DNA follows: TGTGCCAGCAGCTTAGAATACTCAGATACGCAGTATTTT. This codes for CASSLEYSDTQYF.

The chain joins TRBV2 to TRBJ2-5; no definite D call. Germline CDR1 reads SNHLY; CDR2 reads FYNNEI. This CDR3 contains 13 residues. The V end lost 6 bases, the J end lost 1 base, and 9 bases lay between the germline ends. CDR3 amino acids: CASSDSIQETQYF. CDR3 DNA sequence: TGTGCCAGCAGCGATAGTATCCAAGAGACCCAGTACTTC.

There are many counts of this clonotype. The chain combines TRBV13 with TRBJ2-3; 11 nucleotides agree with TRBD2. V trimming: 5 bases; J trimming: 4 bases; junction bases outside the gene matches: 8. The germline V gene encodes CDR1 PRHDT and CDR2 FYEKMQ (reference sequence). The CDR3 sequence is 16 residues long. CDR3 protein: CASSPHSGRGADTQYF. DNA of the CDR3: TGTGCCAGCAGCCCTCATAGCGGGAGGGGTGCAGATACGCAGTATTTT.

The V call is TRBV20-1, the J call TRBJ2-1, with TRBD2 matching 11 bases. V was pared by 3 bases and J by 6 bases, with 10 bases of the junction left unmatched. This CDR3 is 16 amino acids long. Per the germline V gene, CDR1 is DFQATT and CDR2 is SNEGSKA (reference sequence). The chain's CDR3 is CSARGLRTSGRNEQFF. The CDR3, as DNA: TGCAGTGCTAGGGGGCTGAGGACTAGCGGGCGCAATGAGCAGTTCTTC.

Ten or more counts support this clonotype. The V gene is TRBV5-1, the J gene TRBJ2-7; D may be TRBD1 (8 bases). Germline loops: CDR1 SGHRS, CDR2 YFSETQ. V dropped 3 bases and J dropped 5 bases, with 27 bases sitting between them. The CDR3 totals 18 residues. The DNA for the CDR3 is TGCGCCAGCAGCTCCGGACAGGGAGTCGGGGCGGGAGTGGACGAGCAGTACTTC. This gives the protein CASSSGQGVGAGVDEQYF.

This clonotype was seen a few times. V is TRBV2 and J is TRBJ2-3; no clear D. With 4 bases removed from V and 3 bases from J, the gap between germline ends came to 8 bases. CDR3 size: 13 residues. Per the germline V gene, CDR1 is SNHLY and CDR2 is FYNNEI. DNA of the CDR3: TGTGCCAGCAGTGGCGCCGGGACAGATACGCAGTATTTT. It yields the protein CASSGAGTDTQYF.

With regard to this clonotype: Because it lacks the conserved phenylalanine or tryptophan at the end, this CDR3 is likely a read error. The chain carries TRBV20-1 and TRBJ2-3; 15 positions agree with TRBD2. The CDR3 consists of 16 residues. V lost 5 bases, J lost 4 bases, and 7 bases stayed unmatched. CDR1 and CDR2 (germline): DFQATT, SNEGSKA (reference sequence). The CDR3 coding sequence is TGCAGTGCTCGAGGACTAGCGGGAGGGGGGGCAGATACGCAGTATTAT. Its protein product is CSARGLAGGGADTQYY.

This clonotype was found many times. J is TRBJ1-1 and V is TRBV20-1; weak D call: TRBD1 (5 bases). The CDR3 sequence is 13 residues long. In germline, CDR1 is DFQATT, CDR2 SNEGSKA (reference sequence). Trimming removed 6 bases from V and 1 base from J, with 12 bases in between. The CDR3 DNA reads as TGCAGTGCCTCGGGACTTACGAACACTGAAGCTTTCTTT. It translates to CSASGLTNTEAFF.

This clonotype was seen repeatedly, ten times or more. V usage is TRBV14 and J usage is TRBJ1-4; 7 bases match TRBD1. CDR3 size: 14 residues. With 3 bases clipped from V and 7 bases from J, the junction kept 5 bases outside the gene matches. The germline CDR1 and CDR2 sequences are SGHDN and FVKESK. This CDR3 reads CASSQISGGEKLFF. The CDR3 nucleotides read TGTGCCAGCAGCCAGATTTCAGGGGGTGAAAAACTGTTTTTT.

The V gene is TRBV5-1, the J gene TRBJ2-2; D uncertain. The CDR3 contains 13 residues. V was trimmed by 4 bases and J by 5 bases, leaving 9 bases between them. CDR1 and CDR2 from the germline V gene are SGHRS and YFSETQ. The CDR3 DNA sequence: TGCGCCAGCAGCCTGAAGCAGACCGGGGAGCTGTTTTTT. Translated, it gives CASSLKQTGELFF.

This CDR3 is CASSSFGNTEAFF. The CDR3 nucleotides read TGTGCCAGCAGCAGTTTTGGGAACACTGAAGCTTTCTTT. The rearrangement links TRBV7-6 to TRBJ1-1; no definite D call. From germline, CDR1 is SGHVS and CDR2 FNYEAQ. With 5 bases removed from V and 1 base from J, the gap between germline ends came to 8 bases. The CDR3 is 13 amino acids.

This clonotype was counted ten times or more. The V gene is TRBV15, the J gene TRBJ1-1; D call uncertain. The CDR3 extends over 14 amino acids. Germline CDR1 and CDR2: LNHNV and YYDKDF (reference sequence). Between the trimmed V and J ends, which lost 0 bases and 2 bases, there was a span of 7 bases. DNA for the CDR3: TGTGCCACCAGCAGAGATCGACTTAACACTGAAGCTTTCTTT. Translated, it gives CATSRDRLNTEAFF.

In this sample, this clonotype turned up a few times. J is TRBJ2-5 and V is TRBV3-1, with 8 bases fitting TRBD2. The CDR3 is made up of 15 amino acids. Germline trimming cut 2 bases from V and 4 bases from J; bases unmatched to any gene: 6. Germline V CDR1 and CDR2: LGHDT, YNNKEL (reference sequence). The CDR3 coding sequence is TGTGCCAGCAGCCAAAACCCGGGAGGGGGAGAGACCCAGTACTTC. Protein product: CASSQNPGGGETQYF.

The rearrangement uses TRBV20-1 and TRBJ1-5; 9 bases fit TRBD1. The germline V gene has CDR1 DFQATT and CDR2 SNEGSKA (reference sequence). V lost 3 bases, J lost 7 bases, and 7 bases stayed unmatched. This CDR3 has 14 residues. The CDR3 DNA sequence: TGCAGTGCTAGGGGGACAGGGCCACGACAGCCCCAGCATTTT. This translates into CSARGTGPRQPQHF.

This clonotype was counted between two and nine times. V gene TRBV12-3 or TRBV12-4 combines with J gene TRBJ2-7; no reliable D call. V was shortened by 5 bases and J by 1 base, with 18 bases between the two germline ends. CDR3 length equals 16 residues. The CDR3 region has the DNA TGTGCCAGCAGTCCCCATGTGGGGTTACAGTCCTACGAGCAGTACTTC. Its translation is CASSPHVGLQSYEQYF.

The chain links TRBV30 to TRBJ2-1; D possibly corresponds to TRBD2 (6 bases). The CDR3 spans 15 residues. The germline CDR1 and CDR2 sequences are GTSNPN and SVGIG (reference sequence). The V end lost 3 bases, the J end lost 0 bases, and 12 bases lay between the germline ends. CDR3 residues: CAWRELASSYNEQFF. In DNA, the CDR3 is TGTGCCTGGAGGGAACTAGCTTCCTCCTACAATGAGCAGTTCTTC.

The chain has TRBV7-9 and TRBJ1-2; D is undetermined. This CDR3 spans 12 amino acids. Germline loops: CDR1 SEHNR, CDR2 FQNEAQ (reference sequence). Trimming pared 0 bases from V and 5 bases from J, leaving 4 bases between. CDR3 residues: CASSLAPYGYTF. Here the CDR3 DNA reads TGTGCCAGCAGCTTAGCCCCATATGGCTACACCTTC.

The J gene is TRBJ2-3, the V gene TRBV7-9; 7 positions agree with TRBD2. Germline-derived CDR1 and CDR2 are SEHNR and FQNEAQ (reference sequence). The V and J ends lost 5 bases and 4 bases, in that order; junction bases with no gene match: 12. The CDR3 length is 16 residues. CDR3 DNA sequence: TGTGCCAGCAGCCTCTGGCTAGCGGATCGGGCAGATACGCAGTATTTT. This translates into CASSLWLADRADTQYF.

A few counts support this clonotype. The chain has TRBV29-1 and TRBJ1-2, with 9 bases matching TRBD1. CDR3 length: 14 amino acids. V was pared by 6 bases and J by 6 bases, with 11 bases of the junction left unmatched. CDR1 is SQVTM, CDR2 ANQGSEA, per germline. Written as DNA, the CDR3 is TGCAGCGTCTCGGGGACAGGGCAAGGGCATGGCTACACCTTC. Encoded protein: CSVSGTGQGHGYTF.

This clonotype was observed many times. The chain combines TRBV7-2 with TRBJ1-1; no clear D. The V end was cut by 5 bases, the J end by 6 bases, with 13 bases between. The CDR3 runs 13 residues. Germline CDR1 SGHTA, CDR2 FQGNSA. The CDR3 is CASSPSGMAEAFF. For the CDR3, the DNA is TGTGCCAGCAGCCCATCGGGGATGGCTGAAGCTTTCTTT.

This clonotype was picked up a small number of times. The V and J genes are TRBV6-5 and TRBJ1-1, with D unclear. Trimming removed 8 bases at V and 1 base at J, with 11 bases between. Germline loops: CDR1 MNHEY, CDR2 SVGAGI. The CDR3 contains 13 residues. The CDR3 protein is CASAFGSNTEAFF. The CDR3 DNA follows: TGTGCCAGCGCCTTCGGATCGAACACTGAAGCTTTCTTT.

This clonotype has more than one count but fewer than ten. The gene calls are TRBV18 and TRBJ1-5, with TRBD1 identical over 7 bases. Germline CDR1 and CDR2: KGHSH and LQKENI. The CDR3 runs 15 residues. With V trimmed by 5 bases and J by 4 bases, 8 bases remained unmatched. CDR3 region: CASSSGTVPNQPQHF. The CDR3 nucleotides are TGTGCCAGCTCATCAGGGACAGTCCCTAATCAGCCCCAGCATTTT.

This clonotype was counted a few times. The V call is TRBV10-3, the J call TRBJ2-7; D possibly corresponds to TRBD2 (6 bases). The CDR3 totals 15 residues. V was pared by 10 bases and J by 1 base, with 20 bases between. Looked up from germline, CDR1 is ENHRY and CDR2 is SYGVKD. CDR3 bases: TGTGCCACCCAAGGAGGGCCGGGGAGGTCCTACGAGCAGTACGTC. This translates into CATQGGPGRSYEQYV.

This clonotype has only a few counts. The chain combines TRBV15 with TRBJ2-1, with TRBD2 matching over 9 bases. The CDR3 extends over 17 amino acids. Germline CDR1 and CDR2: LNHNV and YYDKDF (reference sequence). V lost 1 base to trimming and J lost 9 bases; unmatched junction nucleotides: 13. For the CDR3, the DNA is TGTGCCACCAGCAGAGTCCCTAGGGCTAGCGGGATGGGTGAGCAGTTCTTC. It encodes CATSRVPRASGMGEQFF. Looking up the rest from reference TRBV15 and TRBJ2-1 gives the full variable domain: DAMVIQNPRYQVTQFGKPVTLSCSQTLNHNVMYWYQQKSSQAPKLLFHYYDKDFNNEADTPDNFQSRRPNTSFCFLDIRSPGLGDTAMYLCATSRVPRASGMGEQFFGPGTRLTVL.

V usage is TRBV29-1 and J usage is TRBJ2-2; 11 bases align to TRBD1. J gave up 5 bases and V 7 bases, and 3 bases lay outside the gene matches. The CDR3 extends over 13 amino acids. Germline CDR1 reads SQVTM; CDR2 reads ANQGSEA. The CDR3, as DNA: TGCAGCGCAGGGACAGGGGGAACCGGGGAGCTGTTTTTT. The encoded protein is CSAGTGGTGELFF.